This is a list of T cell receptor beta chains from one sample in a study of post-analysis software for immune sequencing data. From the PCR reads, TCRdb called clonotypes with MiXCR, one entry per CDR3 protein. Of roughly 600,000 distinct CDR3 sequences in the sample, 44% were seen once. Sequencing used blood. These receptors were obtained from a girl aged 5-17 years with multiple sclerosis. CDR3s include the opening cysteine and the closing phenylalanine or tryptophan. Each record gives: CDR3 DNA, CDR3 protein, clone size, J gene, V gene, D gene. D genes are given only for firm matches. The size of a clone is reported for some rows only, either as once, few or many, or as a class for expanded clones.

cdr3_nt: TGTGCCGGGGGACGGAACCGGGAATTGCCAGGGTGGACAGATACGCAGTATTTT
cdr3_aa: CAGGRNRELPGWTDTQYF
clone_size: NA
j_call: TRBJ2-3
v_call: TRBV12-3/TRBV12-4
d_call: NA

cdr3_nt: TGTGCCACCAGTGATTTTCCCGGAGTTCACTACACAGATACGCAGTATTTT
cdr3_aa: CATSDFPGVHYTDTQYF
clone_size: few
j_call: TRBJ2-3
v_call: TRBV24-1
d_call: NA

cdr3_nt: TGTGCCAGCAGTAGACAGGGAACCCAAGAGACCCAGTACTTC
cdr3_aa: CASSRQGTQETQYF
clone_size: few
j_call: TRBJ2-5
v_call: TRBV5-5
d_call: TRBD1

cdr3_nt: TGCAGCGTTGACGAGGCGGGAGCTACAGATACGCAGTATTTT
cdr3_aa: CSVDEAGATDTQYF
clone_size: few
j_call: TRBJ2-3
v_call: TRBV29-1
d_call: TRBD2

cdr3_nt: TGTGCCAGCAGCCCAGCGGGAGAGGGGACCCAGTACTTC
cdr3_aa: CASSPAGEGTQYF
clone_size: NA
j_call: TRBJ2-5
v_call: TRBV9
d_call: TRBD2

cdr3_nt: TGTGCCAGCAGTTCCCTTCAACTAGCGGGAGGCCTCAATGAGCAGTTCTTC
cdr3_aa: CASSSLQLAGGLNEQFF
clone_size: NA
j_call: TRBJ2-1
v_call: TRBV12-3/TRBV12-4
d_call: TRBD2

cdr3_nt: TGTGCCAGCAGCCAAAGGGGGGGACTTCGCCCTGACGAGCAGTACTTC
cdr3_aa: CASSQRGGLRPDEQYF
clone_size: NA
j_call: TRBJ2-7
v_call: TRBV3-1
d_call: NA

cdr3_nt: TGTGCCAGCAGCCCTACCGGGACTTTTTTTACGCAGTATTTT
cdr3_aa: CASSPTGTFFTQYF
clone_size: few
j_call: TRBJ2-3
v_call: TRBV11-1
d_call: NA

cdr3_nt: TGTGCCGGCAGCAATGCAGGGAATGGCTACACCTTC
cdr3_aa: CAGSNAGNGYTF
clone_size: once
j_call: TRBJ1-2
v_call: TRBV7-8
d_call: NA

cdr3_nt: TGCGCCAGCAGCCCCGGACAGGGAGGCCACGAGCAGTACTTC
cdr3_aa: CASSPGQGGHEQYF
clone_size: NA
j_call: TRBJ2-7
v_call: TRBV5-1
d_call: TRBD1

cdr3_nt: TGTGCCAGCAGCCAAGAACTAAGACTAGCAGAGACCCAGTACTTC
cdr3_aa: CASSQELRLAETQYF
clone_size: many
j_call: TRBJ2-5
v_call: TRBV3-1
d_call: TRBD2

cdr3_nt: TGTGCCTGGAGTGCCACTTGGGACAGCCTCCAAGAGACCCAGTACTTC
cdr3_aa: CAWSATWDSLQETQYF
clone_size: NA
j_call: TRBJ2-5
v_call: TRBV30
d_call: TRBD1

cdr3_nt: TGTGCCAGCAGCGTAGGGCTAACTGTCGAGCAGTACTTC
cdr3_aa: CASSVGLTVEQYF
clone_size: few
j_call: TRBJ2-7
v_call: TRBV9
d_call: NA

cdr3_nt: TGCAGCGTGAGTGACTCCGAGCAGTTCTTC
cdr3_aa: CSVSDSEQFF
clone_size: few
j_call: TRBJ2-1
v_call: TRBV29-1
d_call: NA

cdr3_nt: TGTGCGATAAGAGGGGACAGGGGGCGTATTGCTTTCTTT
cdr3_aa: CAIRGDRGRIAFF
clone_size: NA
j_call: TRBJ1-1
v_call: TRBV2
d_call: TRBD1

cdr3_nt: TGCGCCAGCAGCCCTTATCGGACGACAGGGGGCGAGGGGGAGCAGTTCTTC
cdr3_aa: CASSPYRTTGGEGEQFF
clone_size: NA
j_call: TRBJ2-1
v_call: TRBV5-1
d_call: TRBD1

cdr3_nt: TGTGCCAGCAGCCGACCAGGGAGCACAGATACGCAGTATTTT
cdr3_aa: CASSRPGSTDTQYF
clone_size: few
j_call: TRBJ2-3
v_call: TRBV9
d_call: NA

cdr3_nt: TGCAGTGCTAGAGGGGAGCGGGATAGATACATTCAGTACTTC
cdr3_aa: CSARGERDRYIQYF
clone_size: NA
j_call: TRBJ2-4
v_call: TRBV20-1
d_call: TRBD2

cdr3_nt: TGCGCCAGCAGCTTGGGGGGTAGCGGGAGCGAGACCCAGTACTTC
cdr3_aa: CASSLGGSGSETQYF
clone_size: NA
j_call: TRBJ2-5
v_call: TRBV5-1
d_call: TRBD2

cdr3_nt: TGTGCCAGCAGCGGCGGTCGGCCAGGGGCCAACGTCCTGACTTTC
cdr3_aa: CASSGGRPGANVLTF
clone_size: few
j_call: TRBJ2-6
v_call: TRBV5-5
d_call: NA

cdr3_nt: TGCGCCAGCAGCCCCCCGACTAGCGGGAGCTACAATGAGCAGTTCTTC
cdr3_aa: CASSPPTSGSYNEQFF
clone_size: NA
j_call: TRBJ2-1
v_call: TRBV5-1
d_call: TRBD2

cdr3_nt: TGTGCCAGCAGTTTCCGGACAGAGTATGGCTACACCTTC
cdr3_aa: CASSFRTEYGYTF
clone_size: NA
j_call: TRBJ1-2
v_call: TRBV12-3/TRBV12-4
d_call: NA

cdr3_nt: TGCAGCGCCCGAGCTAGGAGAACCCACACAGATACGCAGTATTTT
cdr3_aa: CSARARRTHTDTQYF
clone_size: few
j_call: TRBJ2-3
v_call: TRBV29-1
d_call: NA

cdr3_nt: TGTGCCAGCAGCCCCTCGAGGACAGTCACAGATACGCAGTATTTT
cdr3_aa: CASSPSRTVTDTQYF
clone_size: NA
j_call: TRBJ2-3
v_call: TRBV12-3/TRBV12-4
d_call: NA

cdr3_nt: TGCAGCGTTGGGGGCGGGGATCACTCTGGGGCCAACGTCCTGACTTTC
cdr3_aa: CSVGGGDHSGANVLTF
clone_size: few
j_call: TRBJ2-6
v_call: TRBV29-1
d_call: NA

cdr3_nt: TGTGCCAGCAGTTTTGGGACTGGCGGCCCAGGGTACGAGCAGTACTTC
cdr3_aa: CASSFGTGGPGYEQYF
clone_size: NA
j_call: TRBJ2-7
v_call: TRBV27
d_call: NA

cdr3_nt: TGTGCCAGCGCCCGGAGTAGCTCCTACAATGAGCAGTTCTTC
cdr3_aa: CASARSSSYNEQFF
clone_size: few
j_call: TRBJ2-1
v_call: TRBV12-3/TRBV12-4
d_call: NA

cdr3_nt: TGCAGTGCATTTCGCCCCGCAGGGGACGACTATGGCTACACCTTC
cdr3_aa: CSAFRPAGDDYGYTF
clone_size: NA
j_call: TRBJ1-2
v_call: TRBV20-1
d_call: NA

cdr3_nt: TGCAGTGCTCGGCGGAACGCTGAAGCTTTCTTT
cdr3_aa: CSARRNAEAFF
clone_size: NA
j_call: TRBJ1-1
v_call: TRBV20-1
d_call: NA

cdr3_nt: TGTGCCAGCAGCAGCGGGAGGAATTTGGCGCAGTTCTTC
cdr3_aa: CASSSGRNLAQFF
clone_size: NA
j_call: TRBJ2-1
v_call: TRBV11-3
d_call: TRBD2

cdr3_nt: TGTGCCAGCATACGACAGCCGGCTACCTACGAGCAGTACTTC
cdr3_aa: CASIRQPATYEQYF
clone_size: few
j_call: TRBJ2-7
v_call: TRBV2
d_call: NA

cdr3_nt: TGTGCCATCAGTGAGAACATAGCGGACCCGCCCCCGTATTTT
cdr3_aa: CAISENIADPPPYF
clone_size: few
j_call: TRBJ2-3
v_call: TRBV10-3
d_call: NA

cdr3_nt: TGCAGCGTTGGACTAGTGGAAGAGACCCAGTACTTC
cdr3_aa: CSVGLVEETQYF
clone_size: NA
j_call: TRBJ2-5
v_call: TRBV29-1
d_call: NA

cdr3_nt: TGTGCCACCAGTGATTCCGGGACACTCGTTTACAATGAGCAGTTCTTC
cdr3_aa: CATSDSGTLVYNEQFF
clone_size: NA
j_call: TRBJ2-1
v_call: TRBV24-1
d_call: NA

cdr3_nt: TGCAGTGCCGCCTACCACCTAGCGGGGCAAGAGACCCAGTACTTC
cdr3_aa: CSAAYHLAGQETQYF
clone_size: NA
j_call: TRBJ2-5
v_call: TRBV20-1
d_call: TRBD2

cdr3_nt: TGTGCCAGCAGTTTCGCCAGGAGCACAGATACGCAGTATTTT
cdr3_aa: CASSFARSTDTQYF
clone_size: NA
j_call: TRBJ2-3
v_call: TRBV12-3/TRBV12-4
d_call: NA

cdr3_nt: TGCAGTGCTAGAAGGACAGTTTCCTACGAGCAGTACTTC
cdr3_aa: CSARRTVSYEQYF
clone_size: NA
j_call: TRBJ2-7
v_call: TRBV20-1
d_call: NA

cdr3_nt: TGCAGCGCTCGACAGGGTATGCCGCCCCAGCATTTT
cdr3_aa: CSARQGMPPQHF
clone_size: NA
j_call: TRBJ1-5
v_call: TRBV29-1
d_call: TRBD1

cdr3_nt: TGTGCCAGCAGTTACCCGACGGCAGCTAACTATGGCTACACCTTC
cdr3_aa: CASSYPTAANYGYTF
clone_size: NA
j_call: TRBJ1-2
v_call: TRBV6-6
d_call: NA

cdr3_nt: TGTGCCATCAGTGTTCAACCGGAGCCGGGACTGGCCACAGATACGCAGTATTTT
cdr3_aa: CAISVQPEPGLATDTQYF
clone_size: few
j_call: TRBJ2-3
v_call: TRBV10-3
d_call: NA

cdr3_nt: TGCAGCGTCAGACTTCATGGACAAGCCTACGAGCAGTACTTC
cdr3_aa: CSVRLHGQAYEQYF
clone_size: few
j_call: TRBJ2-7
v_call: TRBV29-1
d_call: NA

cdr3_nt: TGTGCCAGCAGTTTGAGCGGGTCGAGCTCCTACAGTGAGCAGTTCTTC
cdr3_aa: CASSLSGSSSYSEQFF
clone_size: NA
j_call: TRBJ2-1
v_call: TRBV12-3/TRBV12-4
d_call: NA

cdr3_nt: TGTGCCAGCAGTGACGATCTAGCGGCGTGCCAAGAGACCCAGTACTTC
cdr3_aa: CASSDDLAACQETQYF
clone_size: NA
j_call: TRBJ2-5
v_call: TRBV2
d_call: TRBD2

cdr3_nt: TGTGCCAGCAGTTTCAGGGGTTCAAGGCAGCCCCAGCATTTT
cdr3_aa: CASSFRGSRQPQHF
clone_size: few
j_call: TRBJ1-5
v_call: TRBV12-3/TRBV12-4
d_call: NA

cdr3_nt: TGTGCCAGCAGCCGAGAGGGGACGAGCGGCTACACCTTC
cdr3_aa: CASSREGTSGYTF
clone_size: NA
j_call: TRBJ1-2
v_call: TRBV7-2
d_call: NA

cdr3_nt: TGCGCCAGCAGCCAGAGGCTAGCGGGAGAATACGAGCAGTACTTC
cdr3_aa: CASSQRLAGEYEQYF
clone_size: NA
j_call: TRBJ2-7
v_call: TRBV4-1
d_call: TRBD2

cdr3_nt: TGCAGTGCTGGAACCACTAGCGGGAGGGCAGATACGCAGTATTTT
cdr3_aa: CSAGTTSGRADTQYF
clone_size: NA
j_call: TRBJ2-3
v_call: TRBV20-1
d_call: TRBD2

cdr3_nt: TGCAGTGCAAAGGGAAGGGGGTCCAATGAGCAGTTCTTC
cdr3_aa: CSAKGRGSNEQFF
clone_size: NA
j_call: TRBJ2-1
v_call: TRBV20-1
d_call: NA

cdr3_nt: TGTGCCAGCAGCAGCGGACTAGCGGGAGGGCCGGGACAAGAGACCCAGTACTTC
cdr3_aa: CASSSGLAGGPGQETQYF
clone_size: few
j_call: TRBJ2-5
v_call: TRBV4-2
d_call: TRBD2

cdr3_nt: TGCAGTGCTAGCCCAGGGTCCTCCTACGAGCAGTACTTC
cdr3_aa: CSASPGSSYEQYF
clone_size: NA
j_call: TRBJ2-7
v_call: TRBV20-1
d_call: NA

cdr3_nt: TGTGCCAGCAGTTTCGAAGCGGGTTCCGCTAGCACAGATACGCAGTATTTT
cdr3_aa: CASSFEAGSASTDTQYF
clone_size: few
j_call: TRBJ2-3
v_call: TRBV27
d_call: NA

cdr3_nt: TGTGCCAGCAGCATCGACAGCGCCTTGGCGCAGTATTTT
cdr3_aa: CASSIDSALAQYF
clone_size: NA
j_call: TRBJ2-3
v_call: TRBV7-9
d_call: NA

cdr3_nt: TGTGCCACCCGCGAGAGGACAGTCTATAGCAATCAGCCCCAGCATTTT
cdr3_aa: CATRERTVYSNQPQHF
clone_size: few
j_call: TRBJ1-5
v_call: TRBV10-3
d_call: NA

cdr3_nt: TGTACCATCAGTGACAGGGAGGGCGACGAGCAGTACTTC
cdr3_aa: CTISDREGDEQYF
clone_size: once
j_call: TRBJ2-7
v_call: TRBV10-3
d_call: NA

cdr3_nt: TGTGCCAGCAGTGAACGGTTTGATACGCAGTATTTT
cdr3_aa: CASSERFDTQYF
clone_size: few
j_call: TRBJ2-3
v_call: TRBV6-1
d_call: NA

cdr3_nt: TGTGCCAGCAGTTACCCGCGGACAGGGTCGAATGGCTACACCTTC
cdr3_aa: CASSYPRTGSNGYTF
clone_size: NA
j_call: TRBJ1-2
v_call: TRBV6-5
d_call: TRBD1

cdr3_nt: TGCGCCAGCAGCTCTTCTAGCGGCTCCTACGAGCAGTACTTC
cdr3_aa: CASSSSSGSYEQYF
clone_size: NA
j_call: TRBJ2-7
v_call: TRBV5-1
d_call: TRBD2

cdr3_nt: TGCGCCAGCAGCCGAGTAGCGGGGAACTCCTACAATGAGCAGTTCTTC
cdr3_aa: CASSRVAGNSYNEQFF
clone_size: NA
j_call: TRBJ2-1
v_call: TRBV5-1
d_call: TRBD2

cdr3_nt: TGCAGTGCTAGAGTGTCTAGCGGGGGGGCCGTAGATACGCAGTATTTT
cdr3_aa: CSARVSSGGAVDTQYF
clone_size: few
j_call: TRBJ2-3
v_call: TRBV20-1
d_call: TRBD2